These 25 T cell receptor beta chains share one sample of origin, sequenced in a study of siplizumab effects on memory and regulatory T cells. Using immunoSEQ multiplex PCR, the repertoire was profiled, and TCRdb retains in-frame clones only, with some absent. The sample lists about 55,000 clones, under 98% occurring once. Sequenced material: naive CD4+ T cells sorted from blood. These receptors all come from a human donor in good health.

V and J are TRBV28 and TRBJ1-1, with TRBD1 identical over 8 bases. V shed 6 bases, J shed 10 bases, and the junction held 19 bases outside the gene matches. The CDR3 spans 16 residues. Germline values: CDR1 MDHEN, CDR2 SYDVKM. The CDR3 protein is CASSTSGTGYPRVAFF. The CDR3 region has the DNA TGTGCCAGCAGCACCTCCGGGACAGGCTACCCGAGGGTAGCTTTCTTT.

The chain uses TRBV5-1 and TRBJ1-5; weak D call: TRBD1 (5 bases). Trimming pared 4 bases from V and 1 base from J, leaving 12 bases between. The CDR3 loop spans 15 amino acids. Germline CDR1 and CDR2: SGHRS and YFSETQ. CDR3 protein: CASSLDGASNQPQHF. CDR3 sequence (DNA): TGCGCCAGCAGCCTAGACGGGGCCAGCAATCAGCCCCAGCATTTT.

This chain uses TRBV2 with TRBJ1-5, with 9 bases fitting TRBD1. The CDR3 has 14 amino acids. The junction had 7 bases not matched to a gene; V was cut back by 6 bases and J by 7 bases. The V gene's germline CDR1 is SNHLY and CDR2 FYNNEI. The CDR3 here is CASREQGAGQPQHF. DNA of the CDR3: TGTGCCAGCAGAGAACAGGGGGCAGGGCAGCCCCAGCATTTT.

In DNA, the CDR3 is TGTGCCAGCAGTCTTCCCTCTGGGGCCAACGTCCTGACTTTC. It translates to CASSLPSGANVLTF. The gene calls are TRBV28 and TRBJ2-6; D not resolved. V gave up 5 bases and J gave up 0 bases, with 5 bases separating them. The CDR3 totals 14 residues. Germline CDR1 reads MDHEN; CDR2 reads SYDVKM. The entire variable domain, with the rest obtained from reference TRBV28 and TRBJ2-6, is as follows: DVKVTQSSRYLVKRTGEKVFLECVQDMDHENMFWYRQDPGLGLRLIYFSYDVKMKEKGDIPEGYSVSREKKERFSLILESASTNQTSMYLCASSLPSGANVLTFGAGSRLTVL.

This clone was seen only once. This chain connects TRBV7-3 to TRBJ1-2; D is unresolved. V shed 5 bases and J shed 3 bases, with 10 bases lying between them. The CDR3 totals 13 residues. Germline CDR1 reads SGHTA; CDR2 reads FQGTGA. The CDR3 bases are TGTGCCAGCAGCCCTTCAAGGGACTATGGCTACACCTTC. The encoded protein is CASSPSRDYGYTF.

The V call is TRBV6-1, the J call TRBJ1-5; D unclear. CDR3 length: 12 residues. Trimming left V 5 bases short and J 4 bases short, with 6 bases between. CDR1 and CDR2 from the germline V gene are MNHNS and SASEGT. The DNA for the CDR3 is TGTGCCAGCAGTTTCTCTAATCAGCCCCAGCATTTT. Translated, it gives CASSFSNQPQHF.

The chain carries TRBV2 and TRBJ2-3; TRBD1 might be the D (6 bases). CDR3 length equals 15 residues. Germline V CDR1 and CDR2: SNHLY, FYNNEI. The ends were cut back, 7 bases at V and 2 bases at J, with 16 bases in the middle. The CDR3, as DNA: TGTGCCAGCATATATTCAGGGGCTATCACAGATACGCAGTATTTT. Protein sequence: CASIYSGAITDTQYF.

The chain recombines TRBV25-1 with TRBJ2-3; D may be TRBD1 (6 bases). Looked up from germline, CDR1 is MGHDK and CDR2 is SYGVNS. This CDR3 has 15 residues. The ends were cut back, 1 base at V and 0 bases at J, with 8 bases in the middle. CDR3 nucleotides: TGTGCCAGCAGTGAATCTGGACAGAGCACAGATACGCAGTATTTT. This codes for CASSESGQSTDTQYF.

The V gene is TRBV7-9, the J gene TRBJ2-1, with D perhaps TRBD1 or TRBD2 (6 bases each). V lost 3 bases, J lost 10 bases, and 16 bases lay in between. Germline V gives CDR1 SEHNR, CDR2 FQNEAQ (reference sequence). The CDR3 is 14 amino acids. CDR3 loop: CASSLDRAGREQFF. CDR3 bases: TGTGCCAGCAGCTTGGACAGAGCGGGTCGGGAGCAGTTCTTC.

The chain employs TRBV18 and TRBJ1-6; D is unresolved. Germline CDR1 is KGHSH and CDR2 is LQKENI. CDR3 size: 13 residues. Between the trimmed V and J ends, which lost 6 bases and 8 bases, there was a span of 11 bases. CDR3 sequence reads: CASSVAFDSPLHF. In nucleotides, the CDR3 is TGTGCCAGCTCCGTGGCGTTTGATTCACCCCTCCACTTT.

V is TRBV4-1 and J is TRBJ2-3; tentatively, D is TRBD1 (7 bases). With 4 bases removed from V and 8 bases from J, the gap between germline ends came to 19 bases. Germline V gene data show CDR1 as MGHRA and CDR2 as YSYEKL. The CDR3 runs to 15 residues. This chain's CDR3 is CASSLAGQAGGTQYF. The CDR3 DNA follows: TGCGCCAGCAGCCTTGCTGGACAGGCCGGGGGTACGCAGTATTTT.

The gene calls are TRBV28 and TRBJ1-5; D perhaps matches TRBD1 (5 bases). The CDR3 is made up of 15 amino acids. The V gene's germline CDR1 is MDHEN and CDR2 SYDVKM. V gave up 6 bases and J gave up 4 bases, with 16 bases separating them. For the CDR3, the DNA is TGTGCCAGCAGGACCACGGGGCCACAGAATCAGCCCCAGCATTTT. It translates to CASRTTGPQNQPQHF. Full variable domain (missing parts from reference TRBV28 and TRBJ1-5): DVKVTQSSRYLVKRTGEKVFLECVQDMDHENMFWYRQDPGLGLRLIYFSYDVKMKEKGDIPEGYSVSREKKERFSLILESASTNQTSMYLCASRTTGPQNQPQHFGDGTRLSIL.

The CDR3 DNA follows: TGTGCCAGCAGACCACCCTCCGGGCCCCAGCATTTT. This translates into CASRPPSGPQHF. The rearrangement uses TRBV6-6 and TRBJ1-5; D gene uncertain. CDR1 and CDR2 (germline): MNHNY, SVGAGI (reference sequence). This CDR3 contains 12 residues. V was cut by 6 bases and J by 9 bases, with 12 bases left in between.

The chain joins TRBV7-3 to TRBJ2-1; a possible D gene is TRBD2 (5 bases). The CDR3 length is 15 residues. CDR1 is SGHTA, CDR2 FQGTGA, per germline. V lost 3 bases to trimming and J lost 0 bases, with 9 bases between them. This chain's CDR3 is CASSFASTSYNEQFF. The CDR3 DNA reads as TGTGCCAGCAGCTTCGCTAGCACCTCCTACAATGAGCAGTTCTTC.

The rearrangement links TRBV5-5 to TRBJ1-5; TRBD1 matches at 7 bases. The germline V gene has CDR1 SGHKS and CDR2 YYEKEE (reference sequence). V gave up 4 bases and J gave up 3 bases; unmatched junction bases: 4. The CDR3 is made up of 14 amino acids. The CDR3 reads CASSTGTDNQPQHF. Written as DNA, the CDR3 is TGTGCCAGCAGCACCGGGACAGACAATCAGCCCCAGCATTTT.

The V call is TRBV19, the J call TRBJ1-3; D perhaps matches TRBD1 (5 bases). The CDR3 runs 13 residues. Germline V CDR1 and CDR2: LNHDA, SQIVND (reference sequence). The V gene lost 7 bases and the J gene lost 2 bases, with 9 bases spanning the gap. DNA of the CDR3: TGTGCCAGTACCAGGGACCCTGGAAACACCATATATTTT. Translated, it gives CASTRDPGNTIYF.

CDR3 DNA sequence: TGTGCCACCAGCAGAGATCTGGAGGGGGCGGATGGCTACACCTTC. It translates to CATSRDLEGADGYTF. The V gene is TRBV15, the J gene TRBJ1-2; 7 nucleotides match TRBD1. V lost 0 bases, J lost 6 bases, and 7 bases stayed unmatched. CDR1 and CDR2 (germline): LNHNV, YYDKDF (reference sequence). This CDR3 has 15 residues.

The chain links TRBV4-1 to TRBJ2-6; TRBD1 aligns across 11 bases. CDR1 is MGHRA, CDR2 YSYEKL, per germline. The CDR3 contains 19 residues. Unmatched junction bases numbered 10, after V lost 4 bases and J lost 2 bases. In DNA form, the CDR3 reads TGCGCCAGCAGCCGGAAAACGTCGGGACAGGGGGCTGGGGCCAACGTCCTGACTTTC. Protein product: CASSRKTSGQGAGANVLTF.

In this sample, this clone turned up once. The chain is built from TRBV5-5 and TRBJ1-1, with D uncertain. The CDR3 extends over 14 amino acids. V lost 7 bases, J lost 2 bases, and 15 bases lay in between. The V gene's germline CDR1 is SGHKS and CDR2 YYEKEE (reference sequence). CDR3 sequence (DNA): TGTGCCAGCCGCTACCGGTCGGGTAACACTGAAGCTTTCTTT. It specifies CASRYRSGNTEAFF.

The chain recombines TRBV19 with TRBJ1-5, with D hard to call. This CDR3 region has 13 residues. V dropped 6 bases and J dropped 0 bases, with 6 bases sitting between them. The germline gives CDR1 LNHDA, CDR2 SQIVND (reference sequence). The chain's CDR3 is CASRVNSNQPQHF. In DNA form, the CDR3 reads TGTGCCAGTAGGGTTAATAGCAATCAGCCCCAGCATTTT.

The chain couples TRBV18 to TRBJ2-2, with a weak D call TRBD2 (6 bases). The CDR3 is made up of 16 amino acids. Between the trimmed V and J ends, which lost 2 bases and 4 bases, there was a span of 14 bases. The germline V gene encodes CDR1 KGHSH and CDR2 LQKENI. The CDR3 coding sequence is TGTGCCAGCTCACCATATGCGGGATACCCCACCGGGGAGCTGTTTTTT. Translation gives CASSPYAGYPTGELFF.

The genes are TRBV7-6 and TRBJ2-5; the match to TRBD1 covers 8 bases. Germline-derived CDR1 and CDR2 are SGHVS and FNYEAQ. This CDR3 has 16 amino acids. Trimming cost V 4 bases and J 4 bases; bases outside gene matches: 11. This CDR3 reads CASSSQGVRIGETQYF. The CDR3 DNA is TGTGCCAGCAGCTCACAGGGGGTCAGGATCGGAGAGACCCAGTACTTC.

V is TRBV7-9 and J is TRBJ1-2; possibly TRBD1 for D (5 bases). Germline CDR1 and CDR2: SEHNR and FQNEAQ (reference sequence). Trimming removed 4 bases from V and 8 bases from J, with 17 bases in between. The CDR3 length is 14 residues. CDR3 sequence reads: CASSSDTAPSGYTF. For the CDR3, the DNA is TGTGCCAGCAGCTCGGACACGGCCCCCTCGGGCTACACCTTC.

The chain couples TRBV6-1 to TRBJ2-1; 7 bases fit TRBD1. The length of the CDR3 is 15 residues. Germline CDR1 and CDR2: MNHNS and SASEGT. V shed 7 bases, J shed 0 bases, and the junction held 6 bases outside the gene matches. For the CDR3, the DNA is TGTGCCAGCACCCTACAGGGGAGCTCCTACAATGAGCAGTTCTTC. This codes for CASTLQGSSYNEQFF.

The V and J genes are TRBV9 and TRBJ2-1, with 10 bases identical to TRBD2. Germline V CDR1 and CDR2: SGDLS, YYNGEE. With 2 bases clipped from V and 1 base from J, the junction kept 15 bases outside the gene matches. The CDR3 loop spans 20 amino acids. This CDR3 reads CASSVGGTSAYPLSYNEQFF. DNA for the CDR3: TGTGCCAGCAGCGTGGGGGGGACTAGCGCGTACCCTTTGTCCTACAATGAGCAGTTCTTC.